A single sample gave rise to the 19 T cell receptor beta chains below, sequenced in a study of OX40 agonist ivuxolimab in advanced cancers. The table came from immunoSEQ multiplex PCR; TCRdb's copy has only in-frame clones and leaves some out. This sample has about 71,000 clones, with 85% to 95% found just once. The sequenced sample was CD4+ or CD8+ T cells sorted from blood, obtained in a trial of the OX40 agonist ivuxolimab. These TCRs come from an adult with an advanced solid tumor such as melanoma, head and neck, liver or kidney cancer.

The CDR3 here is CASSSRQGANYGYTF. For the CDR3, the DNA is TGTGCCAGCAGCTCCAGACAGGGGGCTAACTATGGCTACACCTTC. The chain joins TRBV7-9 to TRBJ1-2, with 9 bases identical to TRBD1. V trimming: 4 bases; J trimming: 0 bases; junction bases outside the gene matches: 3. In germline, CDR1 is SEHNR, CDR2 FQNEAQ (reference sequence). The CDR3 runs to 15 residues.

This chain joins TRBV9 and TRBJ2-7; TRBD2 matches at 12 bases. V shed 4 bases and J 0 bases; nucleotides not matched to a gene: 2. Germline loops: CDR1 SGDLS, CDR2 YYNGEE. There are 15 residues in the CDR3. The CDR3, as DNA: TGTGCCAGCAGCCCGACTAGCGGGGGCTCCTACGAGCAGTACTTC. Its protein is CASSPTSGGSYEQYF.

The J gene is TRBJ2-1, the V gene TRBV9, with 7 bases lining up with TRBD2. Losses at the gene ends were 0 bases for V and 8 bases for J; bases not matched to a gene: 11. The CDR3 covers 16 residues. The germline gives CDR1 SGDLS, CDR2 YYNGEE. The CDR3 reads CASSVEPSGLVHEQFF. The CDR3 DNA follows: TGTGCCAGCAGCGTAGAACCCTCCGGACTAGTCCATGAGCAGTTCTTC.

Worth noting for this clone: One end of the junction is discordant with germline, which a read error may explain. The chain joins TRBV25-1 to TRBJ1-2; D possibly corresponds to TRBD1 (6 bases). Germline V CDR1 and CDR2: MGHDK, SYGVNS. The CDR3 spans 11 residues. The CDR3 spells CASTSLGALAF. CDR3 nucleotide sequence: TGTGCCAGCACCTCCTTGGGGGCCCTCGCCTTC.

This rearrangement joins TRBV6-5 to TRBJ1-2, with a weak D call TRBD1 (6 bases). CDR1 and CDR2 (germline): MNHEY, SVGAGI. Deletions cut 0 bases from V and 7 bases from J, with 15 bases between. This CDR3 is 15 amino acids long. The chain's CDR3 is CASSYSEHRESGYTF. CDR3 sequence (DNA): TGTGCCAGCAGTTACTCGGAGCACAGGGAAAGTGGCTACACCTTC.

This rearrangement joins TRBV9 to TRBJ2-7; TRBD1 matches 10 bases. The CDR3 runs 15 residues. V lost 3 bases, J lost 4 bases, and 7 bases stayed unmatched. Germline CDR1 and CDR2: SGDLS and YYNGEE. Here the CDR3 reads CASSGQGAAWYEQYF. DNA of the CDR3: TGTGCCAGCAGCGGACAGGGGGCCGCTTGGTACGAGCAGTACTTC.

The rearrangement links TRBV7-6 to TRBJ2-1; 8 positions agree with TRBD1. The CDR3 runs 16 residues. Germline loops: CDR1 SGHVS, CDR2 FNYEAQ. The V segment lost 5 bases and the J segment 4 bases; nucleotides outside the gene matches: 10. In DNA form, the CDR3 reads TGTGCCAGCAGCCCCCCGAGGGACAGGAGATACAATGAGCAGTTCTTC. Protein product: CASSPPRDRRYNEQFF.

The V and J genes are TRBV7-2 and TRBJ2-1, with D hard to call. This CDR3 spans 12 amino acids. Germline loops: CDR1 SGHTA, CDR2 FQGNSA. V lost 5 bases and J 8 bases, leaving 10 bases between the germline ends. The CDR3 is CASSQTFDEQFF. The CDR3 bases are TGTGCCAGCAGCCAGACCTTTGATGAGCAGTTCTTC. Based on the CDR3 plus reference TRBV7-2 and TRBJ2-1, the full variable domain is GAGVSQSPSNKVTEKGKDVELRCDPISGHTALYWYRQSLGQGLEFLIYFQGNSAPDKSGLPSDRFSAERTGGSVSTLTIQRTQQEDSAVYLCASSQTFDEQFFGPGTRLTVL.

This rearrangement joins TRBV27 to TRBJ2-7; possible D gene TRBD2, 6 bases. Trimming took off 5 bases at V and 8 bases at J, with 19 bases between the two ends. The CDR3 is 14 amino acids. Germline CDR1 is MNHEY and CDR2 is SMNVEV (reference sequence). The CDR3 DNA sequence: TGTGCCAGCAGTGCGGGACCCCCGTTGGAAAAGCAGTACTTC. Protein: CASSAGPPLEKQYF.

The V gene is TRBV6-5, the J gene TRBJ2-5; D unresolved. This CDR3 comprises 14 residues. The V and J ends lost 0 bases and 7 bases respectively, with 12 bases between them. Germline lookup yields CDR1 MNHEY and CDR2 SVGAGI. CDR3 region: CASSYSMGPRTQYF. The CDR3 DNA sequence: TGTGCCAGCAGTTACTCGATGGGTCCCCGGACCCAGTACTTC.

As DNA, the CDR3 is TGTGCCAGTAGTACAGGGACAGGAGGCTGGTACGAGCAGTACTTC. This gives the protein CASSTGTGGWYEQYF. The chain combines TRBV19 with TRBJ2-7, with 8 positions matching TRBD1. Germline V gene lookup returns CDR1 LNHDA and CDR2 SQIVND (reference sequence). The CDR3 is 15 residues long. V gave up 4 bases and J gave up 4 bases; unmatched junction bases: 9.

The V call is TRBV5-1, the J call TRBJ1-1; D possibly corresponds to TRBD1 (5 bases). Trimming pared 0 bases from V and 1 base from J, leaving 13 bases between. The germline CDR1 and CDR2 sequences are SGHRS and YFSETQ. The CDR3 spans 16 residues. The CDR3: CASSLAPGSGNTEAFF. CDR3 bases: TGCGCCAGCAGCTTGGCCCCAGGGTCCGGGAACACTGAAGCTTTCTTT.

The chain employs TRBV4-3 and TRBJ1-2; 7 nucleotides align to TRBD1. CDR3 length: 13 amino acids. The germline gives CDR1 LGHNA, CDR2 YSLEER. J gave up 8 bases and V 4 bases, and 7 bases lay outside the gene matches. The CDR3 sequence: CASSPYKGGGYTF. CDR3 bases: TGCGCCAGCAGCCCGTATAAAGGGGGCGGCTACACCTTC.

This clone was picked up one time. The chain is built from TRBV11-3 and TRBJ2-2, with D unclear. V was clipped by 5 bases and J by 2 bases, with 6 bases between them. In germline, CDR1 is SGHNT, CDR2 YENEEA. The length of the CDR3 is 13 residues. The CDR3 region is CASSPSNTGELFF. Here the CDR3 DNA reads TGTGCCAGCAGCCCCTCCAACACCGGGGAGCTGTTTTTT. The complete variable domain, with remaining parts taken from reference TRBV11-3 and TRBJ2-2, reads EAGVVQSPRYKIIEKKQPVAFWCNPISGHNTLYWYLQNLGQGPELLIRYENEEAVDDSQLPKDRFSAERLKGVDSTLKIQPAELGDSAVYLCASSPSNTGELFFGEGSRLTVL.

This clone was seen a single time. The chain is built from TRBV27 and TRBJ2-7; D uncertain. The CDR3 covers 14 residues. Germline loops: CDR1 MNHEY, CDR2 SMNVEV (reference sequence). Trimming cost V 3 bases and J 0 bases, with 9 bases left between them. CDR3 residues: CASSLTRTSYEQYF. The CDR3 DNA is TGTGCCAGCAGTTTGACAAGGACCTCCTACGAGCAGTACTTC.

The chain combines TRBV18 with TRBJ1-3, with D possibly being TRBD1 (5 bases). The germline gives CDR1 KGHSH, CDR2 LQKENI. With 0 bases removed from V and 0 bases from J, the gap between germline ends came to 9 bases. The CDR3 is 16 amino acids. CDR3 coding DNA: TGTGCCAGCTCACCACCACAGGACTACTCTGGAAACACCATATATTTT. Encoded protein: CASSPPQDYSGNTIYF.

About this clone: The junction departs from the called germline gene at one end, perhaps through a read error. This chain uses TRBV2 with TRBJ1-1; 7 bases are shared with TRBD1. The CDR3 consists of 15 residues. The germline gives CDR1 SNHLY, CDR2 FYNNEI. The CDR3 nucleotides read TGTGCCAGCACCGGGACAGTCTTGACCACAACTGGAGCTTTCTTT. Its translation is CASTGTVLTTTGAFF.

J is TRBJ2-7 and V is TRBV9; the match to TRBD1 covers 7 bases. The CDR3 length is 14 residues. Germline CDR1 is SGDLS and CDR2 is YYNGEE. Unmatched junction bases numbered 8, after V lost 4 bases and J lost 4 bases. CDR3 coding DNA: TGTGCCAGCAGCATGGACAGGACGGGTTACGAGCAGTACTTC. Its protein is CASSMDRTGYEQYF.

In its sample, this clone was seen once. This chain uses TRBV4-1 with TRBJ2-3; a weak D match, TRBD2 (7 bases). The V end lost 0 bases, the J end lost 2 bases, and 9 bases lay between the germline ends. The germline CDR1 and CDR2 sequences are MGHRA and YSYEKL. The CDR3 covers 15 residues. The CDR3 DNA reads TGCGCCAGCAGCCAAGACGGGGGGCTCACAGATACGCAGTATTTT. It encodes CASSQDGGLTDTQYF.